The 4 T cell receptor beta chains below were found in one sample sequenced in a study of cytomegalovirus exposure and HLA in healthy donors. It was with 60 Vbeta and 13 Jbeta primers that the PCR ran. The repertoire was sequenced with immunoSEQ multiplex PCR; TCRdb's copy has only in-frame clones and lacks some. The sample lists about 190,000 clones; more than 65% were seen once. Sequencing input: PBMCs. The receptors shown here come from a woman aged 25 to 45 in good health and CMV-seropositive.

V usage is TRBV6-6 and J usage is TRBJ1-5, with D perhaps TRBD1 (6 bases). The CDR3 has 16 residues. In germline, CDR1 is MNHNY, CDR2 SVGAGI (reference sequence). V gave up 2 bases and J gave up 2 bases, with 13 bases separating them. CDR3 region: CASSYGGGQGNQPQHF. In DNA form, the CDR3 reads TGTGCCAGCAGTTACGGGGGGGGGCAGGGCAATCAGCCCCAGCATTTT.

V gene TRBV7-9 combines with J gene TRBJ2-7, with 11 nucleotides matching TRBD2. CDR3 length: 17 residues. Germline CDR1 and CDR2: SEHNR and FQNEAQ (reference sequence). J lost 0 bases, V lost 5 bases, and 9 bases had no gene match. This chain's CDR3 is CASSTPSGTSGSYEQYF. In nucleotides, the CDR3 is TGTGCCAGCAGCACGCCTTCCGGGACTAGCGGCTCCTACGAGCAGTACTTC. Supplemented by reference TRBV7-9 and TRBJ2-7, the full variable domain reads DTGVSQNPRHKITKRGQNVTFRCDPISEHNRLYWYRQTLGQGPEFLTYFQNEAQLEKSRLLSDRFSAERPKGSFSTLEIQRTEQGDSAMYLCASSTPSGTSGSYEQYFGPGTRLTVT.

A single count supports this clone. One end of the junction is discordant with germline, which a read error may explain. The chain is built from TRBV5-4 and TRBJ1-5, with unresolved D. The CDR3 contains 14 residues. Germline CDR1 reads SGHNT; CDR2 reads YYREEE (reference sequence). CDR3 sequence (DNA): TGTGCCAGCGGCTTGAGCGGAAGCAATCAGCCCCAGCATTTT. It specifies CASGLSGSNQPQHF.

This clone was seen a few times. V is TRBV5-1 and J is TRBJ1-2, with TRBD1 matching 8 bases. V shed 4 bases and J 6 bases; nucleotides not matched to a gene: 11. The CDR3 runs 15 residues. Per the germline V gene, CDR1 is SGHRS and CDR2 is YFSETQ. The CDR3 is CASSPGQGGRDGYTF. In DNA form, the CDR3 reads TGCGCCAGCAGCCCAGGACAGGGCGGTCGGGATGGCTACACCTTC.